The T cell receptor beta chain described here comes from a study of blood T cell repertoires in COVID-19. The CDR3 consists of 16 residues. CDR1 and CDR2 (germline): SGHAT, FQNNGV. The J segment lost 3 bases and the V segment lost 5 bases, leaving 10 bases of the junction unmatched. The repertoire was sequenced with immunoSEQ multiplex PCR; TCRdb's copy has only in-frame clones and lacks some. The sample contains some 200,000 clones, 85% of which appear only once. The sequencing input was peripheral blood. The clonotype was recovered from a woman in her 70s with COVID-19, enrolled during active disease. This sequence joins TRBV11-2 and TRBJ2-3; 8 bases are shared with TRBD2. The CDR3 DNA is TGTGCCAGCAGCATGCGTAGGGGCGGGGGGACAGATACGCAGTATTTT. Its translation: CASSMRRGGGTDTQYF.